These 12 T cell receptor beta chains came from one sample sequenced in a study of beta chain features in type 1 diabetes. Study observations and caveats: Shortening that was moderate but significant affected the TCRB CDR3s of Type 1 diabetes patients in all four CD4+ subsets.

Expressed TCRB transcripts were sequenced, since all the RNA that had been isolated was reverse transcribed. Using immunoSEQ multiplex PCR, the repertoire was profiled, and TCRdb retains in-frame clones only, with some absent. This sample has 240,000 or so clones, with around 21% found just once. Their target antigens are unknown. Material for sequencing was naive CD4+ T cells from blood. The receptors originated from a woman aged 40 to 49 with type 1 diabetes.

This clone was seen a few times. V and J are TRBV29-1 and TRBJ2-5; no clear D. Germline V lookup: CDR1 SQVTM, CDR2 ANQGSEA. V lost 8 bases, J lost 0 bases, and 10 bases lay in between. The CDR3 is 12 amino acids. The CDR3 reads CSSYRDQETQYF. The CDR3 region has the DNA TGCAGCTCCTACAGAGACCAAGAGACCCAGTACTTC. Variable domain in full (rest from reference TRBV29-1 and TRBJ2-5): SAVISQKPSRDICQRGTSLTIQCQVDSQVTMMFWYRQQPGQSLTLIATANQGSEATYESGFVIDKFPISRPNLTFSTLTVSNMSPEDSSIYLCSSYRDQETQYFGPGTRLLVL.

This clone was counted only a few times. CDR3 protein: CASSLSNSGNNEQFF. The CDR3 bases are TGTGCCAGCAGTCTGTCGAATAGCGGGAACAATGAGCAGTTCTTC. The V and J genes are TRBV6-4 and TRBJ2-1, with TRBD2 identical over 8 bases. The V and J ends lost 5 bases and 5 bases, in that order; junction bases with no gene match: 8. Germline loops: CDR1 MRHNA, CDR2 SNTAGT. CDR3 size: 15 residues.

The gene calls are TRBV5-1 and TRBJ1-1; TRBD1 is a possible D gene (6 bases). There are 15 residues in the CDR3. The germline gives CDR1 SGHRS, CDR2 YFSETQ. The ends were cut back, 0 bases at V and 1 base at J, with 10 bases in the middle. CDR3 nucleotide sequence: TGCGCCAGCAGCTTGGAGGGGGGGGCGAACACTGAAGCTTTCTTT. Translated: CASSLEGGANTEAFF.

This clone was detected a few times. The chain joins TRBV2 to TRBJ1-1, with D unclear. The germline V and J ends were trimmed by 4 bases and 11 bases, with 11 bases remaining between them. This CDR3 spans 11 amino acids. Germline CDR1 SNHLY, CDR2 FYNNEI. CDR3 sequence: CASSAWVRAFF. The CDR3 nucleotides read TGTGCCAGCAGTGCCTGGGTGCGGGCTTTCTTT.

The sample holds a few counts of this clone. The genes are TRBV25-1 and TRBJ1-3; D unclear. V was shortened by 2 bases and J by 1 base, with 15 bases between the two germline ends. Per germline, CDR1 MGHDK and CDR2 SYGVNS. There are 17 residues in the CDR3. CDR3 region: CASSEAGGRLSGNTIYF. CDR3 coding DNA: TGTGCCAGCAGTGAAGCGGGAGGGAGGCTATCTGGAAACACCATATATTTT. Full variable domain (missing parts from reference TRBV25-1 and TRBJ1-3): EADIYQTPRYLVIGTGKKITLECSQTMGHDKMYWYQQDPGMELHLIHYSYGVNSTEKGDLSSESTVSRIRTEHFPLTLESARPSHTSQYLCASSEAGGRLSGNTIYFGEGSWLTVV.

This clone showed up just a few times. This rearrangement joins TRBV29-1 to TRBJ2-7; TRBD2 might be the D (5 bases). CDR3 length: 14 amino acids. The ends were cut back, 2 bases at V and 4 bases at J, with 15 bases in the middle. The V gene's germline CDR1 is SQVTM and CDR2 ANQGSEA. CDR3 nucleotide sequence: TGCAGCGTTGAAAAGAACGGGGTCCCGTACGAGCAGTACTTC. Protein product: CSVEKNGVPYEQYF.

CDR3 loop: CASSADGVAAESPLHF. The CDR3 region has the DNA TGTGCCAGCAGCGCTGACGGGGTGGCGGCCGAGTCACCCCTCCACTTT. The chain has TRBV9 and TRBJ1-6; D uncertain. Trimming shortened V by 3 bases and J by 10 bases, and 20 bases separated the two germline ends. The CDR3 is made up of 16 amino acids. Per germline, CDR1 SGDLS and CDR2 YYNGEE.

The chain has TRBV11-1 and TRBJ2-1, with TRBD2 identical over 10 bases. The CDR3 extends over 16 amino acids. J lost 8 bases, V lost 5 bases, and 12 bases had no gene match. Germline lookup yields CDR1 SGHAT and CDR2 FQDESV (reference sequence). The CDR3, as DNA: TGTGCCAGCAGCCCGCGAGCGGGAGGGCCGGTCTATGAGCAGTTCTTC. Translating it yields CASSPRAGGPVYEQFF.

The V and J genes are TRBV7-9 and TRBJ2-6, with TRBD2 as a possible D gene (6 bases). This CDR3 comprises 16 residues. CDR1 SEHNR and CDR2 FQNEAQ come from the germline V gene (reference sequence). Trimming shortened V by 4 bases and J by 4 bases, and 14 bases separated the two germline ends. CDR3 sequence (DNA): TGTGCCAGCAGCTCCCCGGGGACTCGGGGGGCCAACGTCCTGACTTTC. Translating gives CASSSPGTRGANVLTF.

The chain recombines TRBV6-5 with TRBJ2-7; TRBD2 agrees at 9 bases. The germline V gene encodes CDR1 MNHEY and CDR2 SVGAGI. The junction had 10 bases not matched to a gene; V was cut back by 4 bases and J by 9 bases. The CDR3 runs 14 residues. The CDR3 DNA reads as TGTGCCAGCAGTTTAGGTAGCGGGAGCCCGCGGCAGTACTTC. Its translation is CASSLGSGSPRQYF.

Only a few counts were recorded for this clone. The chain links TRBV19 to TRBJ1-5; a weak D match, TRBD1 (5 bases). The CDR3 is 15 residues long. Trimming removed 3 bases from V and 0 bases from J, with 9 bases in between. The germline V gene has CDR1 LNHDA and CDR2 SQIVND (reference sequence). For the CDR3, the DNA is TGTGCCAGTAGTATCGACAGTTATAGCAATCAGCCCCAGCATTTT. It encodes CASSIDSYSNQPQHF.

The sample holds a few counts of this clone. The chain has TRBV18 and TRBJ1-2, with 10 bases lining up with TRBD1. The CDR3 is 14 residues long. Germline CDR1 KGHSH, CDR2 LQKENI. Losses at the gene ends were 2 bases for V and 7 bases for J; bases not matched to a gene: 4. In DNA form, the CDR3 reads TGTGCCAGCTCACCAGGGGACAGGGGTGGTGGCTACACCTTC. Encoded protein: CASSPGDRGGGYTF.